This record covers a single TCR beta chain. As handled by the study authors: Amplification of reference gene primers was used by the study to estimate nucleated cell counts. Some clones are missing from TCRdb's copy, which holds only in-frame ones; the method was immunoSEQ multiplex PCR. The DNA was the basis for D and trimming; V, J and clone size are from that table. Of 200,000 to 250,000 clones listed, roughly 84% were seen once; the top ten hold about 20%. This sample stems from a study of blood T cell repertoires in COVID-19. At the level of the study: COVID-19 samples, acute and convalescent, were from the United States, Italy and Spain. In each case, the material was cDNA or gDNA derived from T cells, B-cell-depleted T cells, or PBMCs.

The CDR3 spans 17 residues. The ends lost 1 base at V and 3 bases at J; junction bases unmatched: 8. Looked up from germline, CDR1 is MNHNS and CDR2 is SASEGT. The sample consisted of peripheral blood. The TCR comes from a man aged 25 to 40 with active or convalescent COVID-19. The chain recombines TRBV6-1 with TRBJ2-5; 10 positions match TRBD2. Here the CDR3 DNA reads TGTGCCAGCAGTGAAGGTCGGGCTAGCGGGGGCAAAGAGACCCAGTACTTC. Its protein product is CASSEGRASGGKETQYF.